These T cell receptor beta chains were read from a single sample in a study of response to subunit inactivated influenza vaccine. TCRdb re-analysed the RT-PCR reads in MiXCR, keeping a single row per CDR3 protein. Among hundreds of thousands of distinct CDR3 sequences listed, less than 20% were seen once. The input for sequencing was PBMCs from blood, taken roughly 13 days after vaccination. Receptor source: a middle-aged man who received an inactivated influenza vaccine. Each CDR3 is given with its conserved first and last residue. D genes are given only for firm matches. Rows give clone size only sometimes, using once, few, many, or a class for an expanded clone.

d_gene,abundance,j_gene,v_gene,CDR3aa,CDR3nt
NA,few,TRBJ1-2,TRBV5-1,CASSLAPQGGYGYTF,TGCGCCAGCAGCTTGGCTCCGCAGGGAGGCTATGGCTACACCTTC
TRBD2,few,TRBJ2-5,TRBV4-1,CASSQPGGGETQYF,TGCGCCAGCAGCCAACCGGGAGGTGGGGAGACCCAGTACTTC
NA,few,TRBJ2-1,TRBV7-9,CASSLFGEEQFF,TGTGCCAGCAGCCTATTCGGGGAGGAGCAGTTCTTC
TRBD1,NA,TRBJ1-2,TRBV7-9,CASSLGTVYGYTF,TGTGCCAGCAGCCTGGGGACAGTCTATGGCTACACCTTC
NA,few,TRBJ1-3,TRBV6-2/TRBV6-3,CASSYEEGRSSGNTIYF,TGTGCCAGCAGTTACGAAGAAGGACGCAGCTCTGGAAACACCATATATTTT
TRBD2,NA,TRBJ2-2,TRBV6-2/TRBV6-3,CASSPSGGIIPGELFF,TGTGCCAGCAGCCCCAGCGGGGGAATTATTCCCGGGGAGCTGTTTTTT
NA,NA,TRBJ2-7,TRBV20-1,CSARAGYSYEQYF,TGCAGTGCTAGAGCAGGCTACTCCTACGAGCAGTACTTC
NA,few,TRBJ2-1,TRBV5-1,CASSWGPEGSQFF,TGCGCCAGCAGCTGGGGCCCGGAGGGCTCGCAGTTCTTC
NA,few,TRBJ2-5,TRBV2,CASRSDRETQYF,TGTGCCAGCAGGTCGGACCGAGAGACCCAGTACTTC
NA,few,TRBJ2-7,TRBV4-1,CASSQGPIGAGYSYEQYF,TGCGCCAGCAGCCAAGGCCCCATCGGGGCAGGCTACTCCTACGAGCAGTACTTC
NA,NA,TRBJ1-4,TRBV7-9,CASSAGGPAEKLFF,TGTGCCAGCAGCGCGGGGGGGCCTGCTGAAAAACTGTTTTTT
NA,few,TRBJ2-1,TRBV6-2/TRBV6-3,CASSPSQGIILYNEQFF,TGTGCCAGCAGTCCCTCCCAGGGGATCATACTCTACAATGAGCAGTTCTTC
NA,few,TRBJ2-7,TRBV7-2,CASSFRQGTYEQYF,TGTGCCAGCAGCTTTCGGCAGGGTACCTACGAGCAGTACTTC
TRBD1,few,TRBJ2-1,TRBV7-9,CASSLVIGGFNEQFF,TGTGCCAGCAGCTTAGTGATAGGGGGCTTCAATGAGCAGTTCTTC
TRBD1,NA,TRBJ2-5,TRBV9,CASSVGTVRETQYF,TGTGCCAGCAGCGTCGGGACAGTCCGAGAGACCCAGTACTTC
NA,few,TRBJ2-6,TRBV5-1,CASSLTAGANVLTF,TGCGCCAGCAGCTTGACGGCGGGGGCCAACGTCCTGACTTTC
NA,NA,TRBJ1-5,TRBV6-2/TRBV6-3,CASSYLRGPQHF,TGTGCCAGCAGTTACCTCCGGGGGCCCCAGCATTTT
TRBD1,many,TRBJ2-1,TRBV24-1,CATSDPRTGGREQFF,TGTGCCACCAGTGATCCGCGGACAGGGGGTCGTGAGCAGTTCTTC
NA,few,TRBJ2-2,TRBV5-1,CASSVRQETGELFF,TGCGCCAGCAGCGTGCGACAGGAGACCGGGGAGCTGTTTTTT
TRBD1,NA,TRBJ1-4,TRBV4-2,CASSQLQGSWEKLFF,TGTGCCAGCAGCCAACTACAGGGGAGTTGGGAAAAACTGTTTTTT
NA,NA,TRBJ2-2,TRBV4-3,CASSQDWPGTGELFF,TGCGCCAGCAGCCAAGATTGGCCGGGCACCGGGGAGCTGTTTTTT
NA,NA,TRBJ2-5,TRBV15,CATSSNRVETQYF,TGTGCCACCAGCAGTAACAGGGTTGAGACCCAGTACTTC
NA,few,TRBJ2-1,TRBV7-9,CASSVIPPTGNEQFF,TGTGCCAGCAGCGTAATACCACCAACAGGGAATGAGCAGTTCTTC
NA,NA,TRBJ2-1,TRBV5-4,CASSLVSERGEQFF,TGTGCCAGCAGCTTGGTGTCAGAAAGAGGTGAGCAGTTCTTC
NA,few,TRBJ2-5,TRBV5-1,CASSFDVFQETQYF,TGCGCCAGCAGCTTTGACGTATTCCAAGAGACCCAGTACTTC
NA,few,TRBJ2-7,TRBV4-2,CASSQAAQGVYEQYF,TGTGCCAGCAGCCAAGCGGCCCAGGGCGTTTACGAGCAGTACTTC
NA,few,TRBJ2-4,TRBV6-2/TRBV6-3,CASSYSPVLGLAKNIQYF,TGTGCCAGCAGTTACTCGCCTGTGTTGGGTCTAGCCAAAAACATTCAGTACTTC
NA,NA,TRBJ1-1,TRBV30,CAWRPGRNTEAFF,TGTGCCTGGAGGCCCGGCCGGAACACTGAAGCTTTCTTT
NA,few,TRBJ2-5,TRBV4-3,CASSQDELGGETQYF,TGCGCCAGCAGCCAAGATGAGCTTGGGGGGGAGACCCAGTACTTC
TRBD1,many,TRBJ2-7,TRBV10-3,CAISGQGPEQYF,TGTGCCATCAGCGGACAGGGTCCCGAGCAGTACTTC
NA,few,TRBJ2-5,TRBV16,CASSQLGRRQETQYF,TGTGCCAGCAGCCAACTGGGACGGAGACAAGAGACCCAGTACTTC
NA,NA,TRBJ2-6,TRBV20-1,CSASDRSGANVLTF,TGCAGTGCTAGCGACAGGTCTGGGGCCAACGTCCTGACTTTC
TRBD2,NA,TRBJ2-3,TRBV5-1,CASRGSGGLPGDTQYF,TGCGCCAGCAGAGGGAGCGGGGGCCTGCCGGGGGATACGCAGTATTTT
NA,NA,TRBJ1-2,TRBV7-2,CASSKQDRLGYGYTF,TGTGCCAGCAGCAAACAGGACAGACTAGGGTATGGCTACACCTTC
NA,NA,TRBJ1-2,TRBV29-1,CSISLQGPDDYGYTF,TGCAGCATTTCACTTCAGGGACCCGACGACTATGGCTACACCTTC
NA,few,TRBJ2-7,TRBV6-5,CASSYQDSRVYEQYF,TGTGCCAGCAGTTACCAGGACTCGAGGGTCTACGAGCAGTACTTC
NA,few,TRBJ1-1,TRBV6-2/TRBV6-3,CASSYSLRYTEAFF,TGTGCCAGCAGTTACTCATTAAGGTACACTGAAGCTTTCTTT
NA,many,TRBJ2-7,TRBV3-1,CASSRTQGYEQYF,TGTGCCAGCAGCCGAACTCAGGGTTACGAGCAGTACTTC
NA,NA,TRBJ1-1,TRBV10-3,CAIRLEANTEAFF,TGTGCCATCAGGTTGGAAGCGAACACTGAAGCTTTCTTT
TRBD2,NA,TRBJ2-2,TRBV29-1,CSVHPGGFTGELFF,TGCAGCGTCCACCCGGGGGGGTTCACCGGGGAGCTGTTTTTT
NA,NA,TRBJ2-1,TRBV7-2,CASSLRESGSYNEQFF,TGTGCCAGCAGCTTACGCGAGTCAGGGTCTTACAATGAGCAGTTCTTC
NA,few,TRBJ2-1,TRBV5-5,CASLGDNEQFF,TGTGCCAGCCTCGGGGACAATGAGCAGTTCTTC
NA,few,TRBJ2-1,TRBV15,CATSRGPAASSYNEQFF,TGTGCCACCAGCAGAGGACCAGCGGCTAGCTCCTACAATGAGCAGTTCTTC
TRBD1,NA,TRBJ2-7,TRBV9,CASSVSPDRGYREQYF,TGTGCCAGCAGCGTATCCCCGGACAGGGGGTATCGCGAGCAGTACTTC
TRBD1,few,TRBJ2-2,TRBV28,CASSTTGIDTGELFF,TGTGCCAGCAGTACGACAGGGATCGACACCGGGGAGCTGTTTTTT
NA,many,TRBJ1-2,TRBV5-1,CASSGFAGGDYGYTF,TGCGCCAGCAGCGGATTCGCGGGGGGCGACTATGGCTACACCTTC
NA,NA,TRBJ1-2,TRBV30,CAWSVSRVNYGYTF,TGTGCCTGGAGTGTAAGCAGGGTGAACTATGGCTACACCTTC
NA,NA,TRBJ1-5,TRBV6-2/TRBV6-3,CASSSRRSQLRGQPQHF,TGTGCCAGCAGTTCTCGGAGGAGTCAACTTAGGGGTCAGCCCCAGCATTTT
NA,NA,TRBJ1-1,TRBV15,CATSALENTEAFF,TGTGCCACCAGCGCCTTGGAGAACACTGAAGCTTTCTTT
NA,NA,TRBJ1-4,TRBV7-6,CASSDAANEKLFF,TGTGCCAGCAGCGATGCAGCTAATGAAAAACTGTTTTTT
NA,few,TRBJ1-1,TRBV12-5,CASAPGMNTEAFF,TGTGCTAGTGCACCGGGCATGAACACTGAAGCTTTCTTT
NA,NA,TRBJ1-2,TRBV7-2,CASSVLRGDYGYTF,TGTGCCAGCAGCGTACTCAGGGGTGACTATGGCTACACCTTC
NA,few,TRBJ1-1,TRBV12-3/TRBV12-4,CASRGEKEAFF,TGTGCCAGCAGGGGGGAGAAGGAAGCTTTCTTT
NA,few,TRBJ1-1,TRBV6-2/TRBV6-3,CASSSHGSRGGTEAFF,TGTGCCAGCAGTTCCCACGGTTCTAGGGGAGGCACTGAAGCTTTCTTT
NA,NA,TRBJ2-5,TRBV12-3/TRBV12-4,CASRVGGQETQYF,TGTGCCAGCAGAGTGGGGGGTCAAGAGACCCAGTACTTC